These T cell receptor beta chains were read from a single sample in a study of identical twins. TCRdb ran MiXCR on the 5' RACE reads and lists one entry per CDR3 protein. The sample comprises 220,000 or so distinct CDR3 sequences, about 7.3% of which are singletons, and roughly 3.6% rests with the top ten. This same sample was also taken into another study, of yellow fever vaccine responses in identical twins.

Material: memory (CD45RO+) T cells sorted from blood. These receptors all stem from a woman younger than 35 in good health. Both conserved end residues are part of each CDR3. The D gene is left open where the match is weak. Expanded clones are given a class, and other clones once, few, many or no size at all.

clone_size	j_call	d_call	v_call	cdr3_nt	cdr3_aa
few	TRBJ2-3	TRBD2	TRBV12-3/TRBV12-4	TGTGCCAGCAACCCACGGACTAGCGGGAGGCCAGATACGCAGTATTTT	CASNPRTSGRPDTQYF
once	TRBJ1-2	-	TRBV12-3/TRBV12-4	TGTGCCAGCAGTTTCGGGGGTTCCACTTATGGCTACACCTTC	CASSFGGSTYGYTF
-	TRBJ2-5	-	TRBV6-1	TGTGCCAGCAAAAGTCGGGGGCTTGGAGAGACCCAGTACTTC	CASKSRGLGETQYF
many	TRBJ2-5	TRBD2	TRBV28	TGTGCCAGCAGCCGGGGAGGGAGCGGTTCCCCGACCCAGTACTTC	CASSRGGSGSPTQYF
-	TRBJ2-7	-	TRBV6-6	TGTGCCAGCAGTCCGATAAACCTACGAGAGCAGTACTTC	CASSPINLREQYF
-	TRBJ2-2	TRBD1	TRBV11-2	TGTGCCAGCAGCTCTAGAGGGTCACCGGGACAGGGATACACCGGGGAGCTGTTTTTT	CASSSRGSPGQGYTGELFF
many	TRBJ2-3	-	TRBV15	TGTGCCACCAGCAGAGGAGGCTCCAATACGCAGTATTTT	CATSRGGSNTQYF
many	TRBJ1-5	TRBD1	TRBV12-3/TRBV12-4	TGTGCCAGCAGTATACAGGGGAGCAATCAGCCCCAGCATTTT	CASSIQGSNQPQHF
-	TRBJ2-3	TRBD1	TRBV6-1	TGTGCCAGCAGGTCCACAGGGGAAGATACGCAGTATTTT	CASRSTGEDTQYF
many	TRBJ2-3	-	TRBV5-1	TGCGCCAGCAGAGTACGCCCCGCCGTAGATACGCAGTATTTT	CASRVRPAVDTQYF
-	TRBJ2-5	-	TRBV9	TGTGCCAGCAGCGTAGTAGGGAACGGACAAGAGACCCAGTACTTC	CASSVVGNGQETQYF
-	TRBJ1-3	-	TRBV11-2	TGTGCCAGCAGCTTAAGGGGTCAGACTGGAAACACCATATATTTT	CASSLRGQTGNTIYF
few	TRBJ2-5	TRBD1	TRBV5-6	TGTGCCAGCAGCTTGATCCCCGGGACAGGGGATTTGGAGGAGACCCAGTACTTC	CASSLIPGTGDLEETQYF
-	TRBJ2-1	TRBD1	TRBV9	TGTGCCAGCAGCGTATCTCCTAGGACAGGAGAGAACAATGAGCAGTTCTTC	CASSVSPRTGENNEQFF
-	TRBJ2-1	-	TRBV11-3	TGTGCCAGCAGCTTCGATCCCGAATCCTACAATGAGCAGTTCTTC	CASSFDPESYNEQFF
many	TRBJ2-1	TRBD2	TRBV20-1	TGCAGTGCTAGACGTCTAGCGGGGGGGCTTAATGAGCAGTTCTTC	CSARRLAGGLNEQFF
many	TRBJ2-1	TRBD2	TRBV24-1	TGTGCCACCAGTGATCCACAACGAGCGGGGGCCTACAATGAGCAGTTCTTC	CATSDPQRAGAYNEQFF
many	TRBJ1-4	TRBD1	TRBV3-1	TGTGCCAGCACTGTACAGGGGGGACGTGAAAAACTGTTTTTT	CASTVQGGREKLFF
-	TRBJ2-7	-	TRBV7-2	TGTGCCAGCAGCTTACAGAGCTACGAGCAGTACTTC	CASSLQSYEQYF
many	TRBJ2-5	-	TRBV4-1	TGCGCCAGCAGCCAAGGACCGGGACTTTTAAATATGTTCGTTGGGACCCAGTACTTC	CASSQGPGLLNMFVGTQYF
few	TRBJ2-2	-	TRBV4-1	TGCGCCAGCAGCCAAGCCGGAGGTTTGTCCGGGGAGCTGTTTTTT	CASSQAGGLSGELFF
-	TRBJ2-1	TRBD1	TRBV20-1	TGCAGTGCTAGGGGGGACAGGGGGTACCTATTGAGCTCCTACAATGAGCAGTTCTTC	CSARGDRGYLLSSYNEQFF
many	TRBJ1-1	TRBD1	TRBV12-3/TRBV12-4	TGTGCCAGCGGGAGGACAGGGAGCCCTGAAGCTTTCTTT	CASGRTGSPEAFF
many	TRBJ2-2	-	TRBV24-1	TGTGCCACCAGTGATCCCCACGAAGGCACCGGGGAGCTGTTTTTT	CATSDPHEGTGELFF
many	TRBJ2-2	TRBD1	TRBV11-1	TGTGCCAGCAGCCCCGGGACAGGGATTACAGCGAACACCGGGGAGCTGTTTTTT	CASSPGTGITANTGELFF
many	TRBJ1-2	TRBD1	TRBV29-1	TGCAGCGTTGATCGGGGACAGGGCGGTGGCTACACCTTC	CSVDRGQGGGYTF
-	TRBJ2-3	TRBD1	TRBV5-1	TGCGCCAGCAGCGCGTTACAGGGGGATACGCAGTATTTT	CASSALQGDTQYF
many	TRBJ2-5	TRBD1	TRBV27	TGTGCCAGCAGTATAAGACAGGGCGGAGAGACCCAGTACTTC	CASSIRQGGETQYF
-	TRBJ2-7	-	TRBV28	TGTGCCAGCAGTGGCCCCGGGACGGTGAGCTCCTACGAGCAGTACTTC	CASSGPGTVSSYEQYF
-	TRBJ1-5	-	TRBV2	TGTGCCAGCAGTGAAGGGACAGCCAATCAGCCCCAGCATTTT	CASSEGTANQPQHF
many	TRBJ1-6	-	TRBV7-8	TGTGCCAGCGCCTTTCGAGGGGAATATAATTCACCCCTCCACTTT	CASAFRGEYNSPLHF
few	TRBJ2-7	-	TRBV5-6	TGTGCCAGCAGCTTCGGGGGCGGCCTGCCATACGAGCAGTACTTC	CASSFGGGLPYEQYF
-	TRBJ2-1	-	TRBV7-3	TGTGCCAGCAGCTTAGATCAGGACAATGAGCAGTTCTTC	CASSLDQDNEQFF
few	TRBJ1-1	-	TRBV7-2	TGTGCCAGCAGCTTAGCTTGGGGGAACACTGAAGCTTTCTTT	CASSLAWGNTEAFF
-	TRBJ2-1	-	TRBV7-6	TGTGCCAGCAGCCCACATCAGAGGTCGGGGCGAAATGAGCAGTTCTTC	CASSPHQRSGRNEQFF
-	TRBJ1-4	TRBD1	TRBV5-1	TGCGCCAGCGGGACAGGGTACGACGAAAAACTGTTTTTT	CASGTGYDEKLFF
many	TRBJ2-3	-	TRBV4-1	TGCGCCAGCAGCCAAGGATGGCGGGCAGGGACAGATACGCAGTATTTT	CASSQGWRAGTDTQYF
many	TRBJ2-7	TRBD2	TRBV27	TGTGCCAGCAGCGAATCCGGGACTAGCGGACCTACCCGGCAGTACTTC	CASSESGTSGPTRQYF
-	TRBJ2-2	TRBD1	TRBV20-1	TGCAGTGCTAGACCTACAGGGGTGGCCGGGGAGCTGTTTTTT	CSARPTGVAGELFF
few	TRBJ2-3	TRBD1	TRBV4-1	TGCGCCAGCAGCCAAGATGCGGGACAGGTTTATGATACGCAGTATTTT	CASSQDAGQVYDTQYF
many	TRBJ2-3	-	TRBV5-1	TGCGCCAGCAGCTTGATCAGGGGGGAAACCCCGCAGTATTTT	CASSLIRGETPQYF
few	TRBJ2-1	-	TRBV25-1	TGTGCTTCCCGGTCAGGTGCTTACAATGAGCAGTTCTTC	CASRSGAYNEQFF